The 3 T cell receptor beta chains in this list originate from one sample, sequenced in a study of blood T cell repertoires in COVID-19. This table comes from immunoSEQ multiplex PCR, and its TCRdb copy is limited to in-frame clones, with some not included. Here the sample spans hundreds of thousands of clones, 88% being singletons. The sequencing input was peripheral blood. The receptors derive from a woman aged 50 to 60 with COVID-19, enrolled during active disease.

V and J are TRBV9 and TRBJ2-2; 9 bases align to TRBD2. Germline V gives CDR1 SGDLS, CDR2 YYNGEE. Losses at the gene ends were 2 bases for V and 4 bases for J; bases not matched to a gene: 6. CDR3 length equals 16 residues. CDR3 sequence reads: CASSVSSGGFTGELFF. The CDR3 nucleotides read TGTGCCAGCAGCGTCTCAAGCGGGGGGTTCACCGGGGAGCTGTTTTTT. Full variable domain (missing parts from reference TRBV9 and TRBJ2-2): DSGVTQTPKHLITATGQRVTLRCSPRSGDLSVYWYQQSLDQGLQFLIQYYNGEERAKGNILERFSAQQFPDLHSELNLSSLELGDSALYFCASSVSSGGFTGELFFGEGSRLTVL.

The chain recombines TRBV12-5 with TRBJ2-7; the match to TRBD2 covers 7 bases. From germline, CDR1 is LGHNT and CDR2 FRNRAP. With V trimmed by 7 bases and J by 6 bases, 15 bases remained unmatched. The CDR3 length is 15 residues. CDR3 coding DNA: TGTGCTAGTGTTCCCGACGGGATTCGCGGGGGCGAGCAGTACTTC. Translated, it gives CASVPDGIRGGEQYF.

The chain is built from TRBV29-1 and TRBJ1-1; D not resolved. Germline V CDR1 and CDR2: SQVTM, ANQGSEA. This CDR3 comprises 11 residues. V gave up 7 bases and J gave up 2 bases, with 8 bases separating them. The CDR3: CSATQNTEAFF. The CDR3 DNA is TGCAGCGCCACTCAAAACACTGAAGCTTTCTTT.